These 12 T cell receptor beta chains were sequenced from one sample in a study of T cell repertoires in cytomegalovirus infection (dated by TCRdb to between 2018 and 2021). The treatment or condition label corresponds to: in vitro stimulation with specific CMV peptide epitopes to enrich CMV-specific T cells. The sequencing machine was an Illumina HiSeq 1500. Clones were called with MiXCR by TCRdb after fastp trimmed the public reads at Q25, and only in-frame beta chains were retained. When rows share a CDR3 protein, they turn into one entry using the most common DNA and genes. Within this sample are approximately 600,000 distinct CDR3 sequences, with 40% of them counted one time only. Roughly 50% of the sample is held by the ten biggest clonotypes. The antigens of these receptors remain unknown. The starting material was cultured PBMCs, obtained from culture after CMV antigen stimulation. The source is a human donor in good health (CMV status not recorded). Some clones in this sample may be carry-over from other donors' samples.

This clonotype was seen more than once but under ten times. The CDR3 protein is CASSYPRSGGIFNQPQHF. As DNA, the CDR3 is TGTGCCAGCAGTTATCCACGGTCTGGGGGGATCTTCAATCAGCCCCAGCATTTT. The genes are TRBV6-2 or TRBV6-3 and TRBJ1-5; possibly TRBD1 for D (5 bases). V was trimmed by 3 bases and J by 3 bases, leaving 21 bases between them. Germline CDR1 reads MNHEY; CDR2 reads SVGEGT. This CDR3 is 18 amino acids long.

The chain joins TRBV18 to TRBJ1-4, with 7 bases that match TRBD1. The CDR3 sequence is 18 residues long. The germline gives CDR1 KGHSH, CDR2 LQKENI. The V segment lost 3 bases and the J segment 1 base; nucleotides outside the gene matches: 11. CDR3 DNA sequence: TGTGCCAGCTCACCCGTGACAGGGATGCGAAGAACTAATGAAAAACTGTTTTTT. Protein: CASSPVTGMRRTNEKLFF.

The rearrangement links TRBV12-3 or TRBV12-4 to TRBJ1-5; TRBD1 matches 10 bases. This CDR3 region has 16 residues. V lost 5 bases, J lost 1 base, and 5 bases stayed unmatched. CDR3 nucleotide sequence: TGTGCCAGCAGTCCCGGGACAGGGGCCAGCAATCAGCCCCAGCATTTT. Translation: CASSPGTGASNQPQHF.

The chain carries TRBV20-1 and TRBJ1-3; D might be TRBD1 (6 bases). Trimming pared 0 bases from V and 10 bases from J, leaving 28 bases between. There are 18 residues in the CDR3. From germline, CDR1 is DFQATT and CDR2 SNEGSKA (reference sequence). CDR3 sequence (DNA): TGCAGTGCTAGAGATGGGACCCTGGCGACAGGCCCCCGAGGAACCATATATTTT. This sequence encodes CSARDGTLATGPRGTIYF.

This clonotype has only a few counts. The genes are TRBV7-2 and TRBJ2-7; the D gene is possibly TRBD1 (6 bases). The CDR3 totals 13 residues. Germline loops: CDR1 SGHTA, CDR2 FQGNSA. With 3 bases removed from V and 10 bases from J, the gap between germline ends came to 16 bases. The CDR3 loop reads CASSLGPDRPQYF. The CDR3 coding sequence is TGTGCCAGCAGCTTGGGCCCCGACAGGCCCCAGTACTTC.

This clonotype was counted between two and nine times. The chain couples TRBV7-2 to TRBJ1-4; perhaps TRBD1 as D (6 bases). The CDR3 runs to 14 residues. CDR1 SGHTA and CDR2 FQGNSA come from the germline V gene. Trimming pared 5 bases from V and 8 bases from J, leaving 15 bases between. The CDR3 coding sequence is TGTGCCAGCAGCCCTACACTCCAGGGGGAAAAACTGTTTTTT. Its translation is CASSPTLQGEKLFF.

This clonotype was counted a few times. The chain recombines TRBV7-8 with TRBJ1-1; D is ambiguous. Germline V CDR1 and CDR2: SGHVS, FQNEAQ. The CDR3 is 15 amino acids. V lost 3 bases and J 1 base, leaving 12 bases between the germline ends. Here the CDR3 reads CASSLGAGRNTEAFF. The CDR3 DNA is TGTGCCAGCAGCTTGGGCGCGGGGAGGAACACTGAAGCTTTCTTT.

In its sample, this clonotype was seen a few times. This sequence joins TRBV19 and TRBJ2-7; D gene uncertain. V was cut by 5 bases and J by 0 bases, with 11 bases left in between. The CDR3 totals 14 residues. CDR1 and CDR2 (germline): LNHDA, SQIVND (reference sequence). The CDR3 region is CASSSSMLSYEQYF. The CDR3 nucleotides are TGTGCCAGTAGTTCGAGTATGCTCTCCTACGAGCAGTACTTC.

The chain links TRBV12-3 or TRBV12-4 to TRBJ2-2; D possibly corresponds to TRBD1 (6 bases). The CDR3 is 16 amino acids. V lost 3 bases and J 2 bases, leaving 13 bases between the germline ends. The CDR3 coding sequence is TGTGCCAGCAGTTTTTTCGGGACACCCAACACCGGGGAGCTGTTTTTT. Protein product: CASSFFGTPNTGELFF.

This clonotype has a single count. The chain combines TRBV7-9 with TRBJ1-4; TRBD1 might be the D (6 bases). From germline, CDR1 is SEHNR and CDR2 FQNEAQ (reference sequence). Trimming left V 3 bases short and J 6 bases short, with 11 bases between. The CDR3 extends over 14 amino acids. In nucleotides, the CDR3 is TGTGCCAGCAGCTTCACAGGGCTGGATGAAAAACTGTTTTTT. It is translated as CASSFTGLDEKLFF.

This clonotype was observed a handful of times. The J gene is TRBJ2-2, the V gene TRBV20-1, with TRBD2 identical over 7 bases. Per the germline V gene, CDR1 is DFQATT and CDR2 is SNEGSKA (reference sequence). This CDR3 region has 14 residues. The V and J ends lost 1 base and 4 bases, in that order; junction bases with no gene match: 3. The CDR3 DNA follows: TGCAGTGCTAGAGGTGGCGGGAGCACCGGGGAGCTGTTTTTT. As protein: CSARGGGSTGELFF.

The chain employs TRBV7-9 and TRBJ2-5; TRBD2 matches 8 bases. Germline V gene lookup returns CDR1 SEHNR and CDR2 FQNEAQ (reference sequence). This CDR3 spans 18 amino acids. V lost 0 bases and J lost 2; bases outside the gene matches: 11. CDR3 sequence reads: CASSLALVAGGPQETQYF. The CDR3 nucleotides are TGTGCCAGCAGCTTAGCGCTTGTTGCGGGGGGACCTCAAGAGACCCAGTACTTC.